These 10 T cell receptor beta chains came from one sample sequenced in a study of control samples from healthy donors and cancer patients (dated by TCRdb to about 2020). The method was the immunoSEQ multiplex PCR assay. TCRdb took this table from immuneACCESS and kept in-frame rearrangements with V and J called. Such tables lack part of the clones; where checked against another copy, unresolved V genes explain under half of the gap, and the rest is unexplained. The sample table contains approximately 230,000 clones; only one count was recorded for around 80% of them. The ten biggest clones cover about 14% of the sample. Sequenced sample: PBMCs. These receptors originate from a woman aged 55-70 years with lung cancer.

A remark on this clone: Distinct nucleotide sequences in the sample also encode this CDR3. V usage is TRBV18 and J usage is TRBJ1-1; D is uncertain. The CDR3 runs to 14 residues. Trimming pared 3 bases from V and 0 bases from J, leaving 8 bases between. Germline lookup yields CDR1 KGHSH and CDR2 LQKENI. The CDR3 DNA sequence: TGTGCCAGCTCACCGGCAGGAGTGAACACTGAAGCTTTCTTT. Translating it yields CASSPAGVNTEAFF.

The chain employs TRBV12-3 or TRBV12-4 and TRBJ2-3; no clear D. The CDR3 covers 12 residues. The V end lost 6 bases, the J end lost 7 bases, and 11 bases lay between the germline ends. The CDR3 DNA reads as TGTGCCAGCAGCCCCACAAGTAATACGCAGTATTTT. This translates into CASSPTSNTQYF.

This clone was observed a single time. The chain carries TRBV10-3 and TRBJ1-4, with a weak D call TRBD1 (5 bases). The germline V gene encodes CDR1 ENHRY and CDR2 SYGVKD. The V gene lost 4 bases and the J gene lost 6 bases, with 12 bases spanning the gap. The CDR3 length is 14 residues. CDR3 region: CAISGGDGDEKLFF. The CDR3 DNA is TGTGCCATCAGTGGAGGGGACGGGGATGAAAAACTGTTTTTT.

CDR3 in amino acids: CASSPRETQLYNEQFF. The CDR3 DNA follows: TGTGCCAGCTCACCAAGGGAGACGCAGCTCTACAATGAGCAGTTCTTC. The V and J genes are TRBV18 and TRBJ2-1; perhaps TRBD2 as D (5 bases). The CDR3 has 16 residues. The ends were cut back, 2 bases at V and 3 bases at J, with 14 bases in the middle. CDR1 KGHSH and CDR2 LQKENI come from the germline V gene.

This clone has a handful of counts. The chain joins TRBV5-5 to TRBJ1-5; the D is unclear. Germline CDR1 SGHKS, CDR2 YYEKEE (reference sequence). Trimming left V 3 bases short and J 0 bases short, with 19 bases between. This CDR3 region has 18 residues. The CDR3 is CASSSRPGGLNSNQPQHF. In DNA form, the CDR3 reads TGTGCCAGCAGCTCAAGGCCGGGCGGCTTGAATAGCAATCAGCCCCAGCATTTT.

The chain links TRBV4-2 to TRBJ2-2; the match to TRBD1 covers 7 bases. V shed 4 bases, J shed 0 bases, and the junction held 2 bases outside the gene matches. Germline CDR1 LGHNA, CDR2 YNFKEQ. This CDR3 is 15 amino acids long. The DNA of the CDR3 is TGTGCCAGCAGCCCGCAGGGGGCGAACACCGGGGAGCTGTTTTTT. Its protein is CASSPQGANTGELFF.

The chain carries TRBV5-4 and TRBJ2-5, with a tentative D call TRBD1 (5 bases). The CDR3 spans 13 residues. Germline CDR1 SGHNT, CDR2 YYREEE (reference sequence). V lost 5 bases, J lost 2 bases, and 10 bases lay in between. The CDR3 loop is CASSFDRQETQYF. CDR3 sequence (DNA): TGTGCCAGCAGTTTTGACAGACAAGAGACCCAGTACTTC.

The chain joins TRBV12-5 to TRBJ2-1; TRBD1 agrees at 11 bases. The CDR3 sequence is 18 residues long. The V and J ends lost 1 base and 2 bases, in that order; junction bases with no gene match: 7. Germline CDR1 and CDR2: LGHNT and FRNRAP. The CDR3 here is CASGLATGQGATYNEQFF. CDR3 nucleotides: TGTGCTAGTGGTTTGGCAACCGGACAGGGGGCGACCTACAATGAGCAGTTCTTC.

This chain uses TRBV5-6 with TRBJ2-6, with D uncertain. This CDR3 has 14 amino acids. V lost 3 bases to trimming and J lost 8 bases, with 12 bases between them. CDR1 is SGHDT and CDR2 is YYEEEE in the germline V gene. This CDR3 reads CASSWGASSNVLTF. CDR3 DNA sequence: TGTGCCAGCAGCTGGGGTGCTTCATCCAACGTCCTGACTTTC.

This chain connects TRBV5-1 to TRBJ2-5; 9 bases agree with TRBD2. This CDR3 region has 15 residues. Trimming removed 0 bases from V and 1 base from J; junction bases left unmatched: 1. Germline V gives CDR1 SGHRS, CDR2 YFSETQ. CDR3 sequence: CASSLVTSGQETQYF. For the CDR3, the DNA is TGCGCCAGCAGCTTGGTGACTAGCGGCCAAGAGACCCAGTACTTC.